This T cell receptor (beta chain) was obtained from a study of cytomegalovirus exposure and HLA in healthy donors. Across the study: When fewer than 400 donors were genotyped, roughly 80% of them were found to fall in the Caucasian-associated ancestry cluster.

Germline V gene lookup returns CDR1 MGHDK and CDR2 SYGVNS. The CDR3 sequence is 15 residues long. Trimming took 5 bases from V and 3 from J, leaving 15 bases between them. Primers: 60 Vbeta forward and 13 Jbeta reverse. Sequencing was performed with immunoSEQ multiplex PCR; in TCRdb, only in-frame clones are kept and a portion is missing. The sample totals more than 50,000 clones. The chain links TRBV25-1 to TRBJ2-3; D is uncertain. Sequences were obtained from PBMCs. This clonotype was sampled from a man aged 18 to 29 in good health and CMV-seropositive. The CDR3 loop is CASSPEGARTDTQYF. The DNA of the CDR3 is TGTGCCAGCAGTCCTGAAGGAGCACGGACAGATACGCAGTATTTT.